This TCR beta chain was recorded in a study of blood T cells in healthy people across ages (dated by TCRdb to between 2014 and 2016). Notes on the research overall: Template switching captured roughly one uniquely barcoded TCR beta cDNA molecule per two T cells in model experiments. Age-related changes in TCR beta repertoire diversity were measured in the study by deep sequencing normalized with unique cDNA molecular identifiers. Donors were grouped into four age groups: young (average roughly 17 years), middle-aged (39), aged (around 66) and long-lived (about 82). To avoid experimental bias, donors of different ages were distributed randomly across sequencing lanes. The study analyzed two additional independent replicas of 1 million unique cDNA reads from the same blood draw for two donors, one aged 18 to 29 and one aged 80 or older.

The donors were roughly 40 Caucasian individuals from Russia, aged 6 to 90 years, who were systemically healthy. Each donor gave around 9.8 milliliters of peripheral blood, collected into EDTA-treated Vacutainer tubes. PBMCs were isolated by Ficoll-Paque density-gradient centrifugation, with at least 6 million obtained per sample. Trizol reagent was used to extract total RNA from PBMCs, with at least 6 micrograms per sample. For every donor, an aliquot of PBMCs went through flow cytometry to measure the percentages of naive CD45RAhigh/CD27high T cells. General findings and caveats noted by the study authors: The CMV infection status of donors was not known, potentially confounding age-related changes in expanded clonotypes. Conclusive comparison of naive and antigen-experienced compartments was prevented by the profiling of bulk unsorted PBMCs. As age increased, observed TCR beta diversity per million T cells dropped in a roughly linear way, and a significant reduction was already evident by age 40. A strong correlation was found between observed TCR beta diversity and the percentage of naive T cells measured by flow cytometry. Compared with the aged group, more naive CD4+ T cells, fewer expanded clones and increased TCR diversity were shown by the long-lived group, suggesting age selection. Estimates of total diversity based on one million sequenced T cells were regarded as lower bounds and as underestimates.

There are 16 amino acids in the CDR3, from cysteine to phenylalanine inclusive. CDR3 DNA is the only sequence kept; it has 48 bases, read in frame from the first base. CDR1 SGHTA and CDR2 FQGTGA were looked up in the germline V gene. V is trimmed back by 1 base and J by 0 bases, and the junction contains 1 base that no gene match accounts for. This clonotype was counted ten times or more. Its antigen is unknown. No base qualities exist here, and no much larger clone lies one base off it. Libraries were prepared through 5' RACE. Data came from an Illumina HiSeq 2500. A second PCR of roughly 7 to 11 cycles was run with a J-beta primer mix and a sample-barcoded 5' primer. A unique molecular identifier was introduced onto each TCR beta cDNA molecule by a template-switch 5' adaptor carrying 12 random nucleotides. Each sample yielded at least 3 million CDR3-containing paired-end reads. The Mint cDNA synthesis kit, primed by a TRBC-specific oligonucleotide, was used to synthesize first-strand cDNA from all RNA. After uracil-DNA glycosylase treatment, a first 18-cycle PCR used universal primers M1SS and BC2_uni_R on all cDNA. The original methods were these. Each sample was normalized by randomly selecting 1 million high-quality reads, each carrying a distinct molecular identifier. Instead of being binned into consensus sequences, reads with shared molecular identifiers were discarded. CDR3 identification, clonotype clustering and error correction used MiTCR with a Q25 quality threshold and the strictest error-elimination algorithm. A nonparametric unseen species model with Euler transformation was used to estimate lower-bound total TCR beta diversity. Starting from the raw public reads, TCRdb applied fastp trimming at Q25, assembled clones with MiXCR and retained in-frame beta chains. Every distinct CDR3 protein forms one entry, paired with its most common genes and DNA. The V and J calls and clone size are TCRdb's, not the authors'. The sample yields 550,000 to 800,000 distinct CDR3 sequences; approximately 29% were counted once. The ten largest clonotypes hold just over 15% of the sample.

This clonotype was sampled from an elderly woman in good health. Donor details come from another sample of the same person, matched by shared clones. The chain links TRBV7-3 with TRBJ2-2; 8 bases in the junction line up with TRBD2. The sequencing input was blood. CDR3 protein: CASSLSGGPNTGELFF. The nucleotide sequence is TGTGCCAGCAGCTTAAGCGGGGGGCCGAACACCGGGGAGCTGTTTTTT.